The 8 T cell receptor beta chains below all came from one sample that was sequenced in a study of T cells in Graves' hyperthyroidism and ophthalmopathy (dated by TCRdb to 2018 to 2020). Libraries came from multiplex PCR. The sample was run on an Illumina HiSeq 2000. The TCR beta CDR3 regions were amplified from RNA transcripts. The first round of RT-PCR for the TCR CDR3 was performed with the HTBI primer set and the Qiagen OneStep RT-PCR kit. TCRdb reanalyzed the raw reads on its own, using fastp at Q25 for trimming and MiXCR for clone calling, and kept in-frame beta chains. Here each entry gathers all rows of one CDR3 protein and keeps the most common genes and DNA. The sample table lists more than 150,000 distinct CDR3 sequences, over 15% of them with a count of one. Jointly, the top ten make up roughly 32% of the sample. What was sequenced was blood. Receptor source: a woman aged 45-65 years with Graves' hyperthyroidism.

This clonotype has ten or more counts. This chain links TRBV19 with TRBJ2-1; a possible D gene is TRBD1 (6 bases). The V end lost 0 bases, the J end lost 5 bases, and 11 bases lay between the germline ends. This CDR3 is built from 15 residues. Germline CDR1 reads LNHDA; CDR2 reads SQIVND (reference sequence). The CDR3 spells CASSIDQGWDNEQFF. The CDR3 region has the DNA TGTGCCAGTAGTATAGATCAGGGGTGGGACAATGAGCAGTTCTTC.

There are many counts of this clonotype. The rearrangement links TRBV12-3 or TRBV12-4 to TRBJ2-7, with TRBD1 identical over 7 bases. The CDR3 sequence is 15 residues long. After removal of 4 bases from V and 2 bases from J, the junction contained 8 bases not matched to a gene. The CDR3: CASSSPDRATYEQYF. The CDR3 DNA reads TGTGCCAGCAGTTCACCCGACAGGGCGACCTACGAGCAGTACTTC.

The sample holds a few counts of this clonotype. This rearrangement joins TRBV5-4 to TRBJ1-3; D is ambiguous. Trimming took 4 bases from V and 0 from J, leaving 14 bases between them. Germline CDR1 and CDR2: SGHNT and YYREEE (reference sequence). CDR3 size: 16 residues. Here the CDR3 DNA reads TGTGCCAGCAGCCCCAAGGCGGGTCTCTCTGGAAACACCATATATTTT. This sequence encodes CASSPKAGLSGNTIYF.

The table lists this clonotype with many counts. This chain's CDR3 is CSARDNRAVYGYTF. Written as DNA, the CDR3 is TGCAGTGCTAGAGATAACCGGGCAGTCTATGGCTACACCTTC. This sequence joins TRBV20-1 and TRBJ1-2; D uncertain. The CDR3 contains 14 residues. CDR1 is DFQATT, CDR2 SNEGSKA, per germline (reference sequence). V lost 0 bases, J lost 4 bases, and 12 bases lay in between.

This clonotype was counted at least ten times. This chain uses TRBV6-2 or TRBV6-3 with TRBJ1-5; 7 bases line up with TRBD1. Germline CDR1 reads MNHEY; CDR2 reads SVGEGT. This CDR3 contains 18 residues. The junction had 12 bases not matched to a gene; V was cut back by 0 bases and J by 4 bases. The CDR3 bases are TGTGCCAGCAGTTACTCTCAAAGTCGGACAGGACAAAATCAGCCCCAGCATTTT. Translation gives CASSYSQSRTGQNQPQHF.

This clonotype appeared many times. The chain recombines TRBV7-3 with TRBJ2-6, with D unclear. The germline gives CDR1 SGHTA, CDR2 FQGTGA. V was clipped by 5 bases and J by 0 bases, with 11 bases between them. This CDR3 is 16 amino acids long. The CDR3: CASSRRGISGANVLTF. The CDR3 DNA reads as TGTGCCAGCAGCCGAAGAGGTATCTCTGGGGCCAACGTCCTGACTTTC.

This clonotype was observed many times. J is TRBJ1-6 and V is TRBV20-1; maybe TRBD1 (5 bases). V gave up 3 bases and J gave up 11 bases, with 17 bases separating them. This CDR3 contains 14 residues. The germline V gene has CDR1 DFQATT and CDR2 SNEGSKA (reference sequence). The CDR3 DNA sequence: TGCAGTGCTAGCCTTTCAGGGTATAAGACACCCCTCCACTTT. Translating it yields CSASLSGYKTPLHF.

At least ten counts were recorded for this clonotype. At one of its ends the junction is not consistent with the germline gene, which may arise from a read error. The chain is built from TRBV2 and TRBJ1-5; 7 bases fit TRBD1. The CDR3 has 13 amino acids. In germline, CDR1 is SNHLY, CDR2 FYNNEI. Here the CDR3 reads CASSLTGTASGDF. In DNA form, the CDR3 reads TGTGCCAGCAGTCTAACCGGGACAGCCAGTGGGGATTTT.